This T cell receptor (beta chain) was sequenced in a study of OX40 agonist ivuxolimab in advanced cancers. Overall study: The dose-escalation group included hepatocellular carcinoma, melanoma, renal cell carcinoma and head and neck cancer.

As to this clone: What it binds is unknown. Other DNA sequences of this sample code for an identical CDR3.

Repertoires were generated with immunoSEQ multiplex PCR, while TCRdb's copy carries only in-frame clones and drops some. The sample yields about 86,000 clones, 80% to 95% seen once. Study-level results: The mean number of expanded clones was higher in CD8+ T cells than in CD4+.

V lost 6 bases to trimming and J lost 4 bases, with 3 bases between them. Germline-derived CDR1 and CDR2 are MDHEN and SYDVKM. The CDR3 contains 10 residues. J is TRBJ1-2 and V is TRBV28; D remains ambiguous. The origin of this receptor is an adult with an advanced solid tumor such as melanoma, head and neck, liver or kidney cancer. Sample: CD4+ or CD8+ T cells sorted from blood, taken in a trial of the OX40 agonist ivuxolimab. The CDR3 here is CASRSYGYTF. CDR3 nucleotides: TGTGCCAGCAGGTCCTATGGCTACACCTTC.